This T cell receptor (beta chain) is from a study of T cell repertoires in cytomegalovirus infection. There are many counts of this clonotype. Its target is unknown. One entry per CDR3 protein results from TCRdb running MiXCR on the reads. This table holds about half a million distinct CDR3 sequences, roughly 34% found once. Trimming pared 2 bases from V and 2 bases from J, leaving 6 bases between. CDR3 size: 13 residues. Germline lookup yields CDR1 KGHSH and CDR2 LQKENI. Overall study findings and caveats: HLA-C-restricted CMV-specific TCR beta clonotypes prevailed in the ex vivo response.

The origin of this receptor is a human donor in good health (CMV status not recorded). Some clones in this sample may be carry-over from other donors' samples. The chain employs TRBV18 and TRBJ2-5; no firm D call. The sequencing here drew on cultured PBMCs, taken from culture after CMV antigen stimulation. The CDR3 DNA reads TGTGCCAGCTCACCAGGATCTCAAGAGACCCAGTACTTC. It encodes CASSPGSQETQYF.